This T cell receptor (beta chain) was recovered during a study of shared clonotypes between healthy human individuals. Study-wide background: The donor group consisted of two women and a few men, aged 18 to 49.

As for this clone: Its antigen is undetermined. This sequence may be a read error, since a much larger clone differs from it by one base. The CDR3 does not end in the conserved phenylalanine or tryptophan, so this is likely a read error.

The study's findings and limits: Sharing of clonotypes among donors was expected to vary with sequencing depth.

This was a deep-level run. Assay: immunoSEQ multiplex PCR; the TCRdb copy retains only in-frame clones and omits some. The sample has about 520,000 clones; approximately 78% are singletons. CDR1 and CDR2 from the germline V gene are SGHTA and FQGNSA. This CDR3 has 16 residues. V gave up 0 bases and J gave up 4 bases, with 16 bases separating them. Sequences were obtained from PBMCs. The clonotype was recovered from a woman aged 35 to 49 in good health. Some clones in this sample may be carry-over from other donors' samples. The gene calls are TRBV7-2 and TRBJ2-7, with no clear D. The CDR3 sequence is CASSLAWSSLVYEQYL. CDR3 nucleotides: TGTGCCAGCAGCTTAGCATGGAGCTCTTTGGTTTACGAGCAGTACCTC.